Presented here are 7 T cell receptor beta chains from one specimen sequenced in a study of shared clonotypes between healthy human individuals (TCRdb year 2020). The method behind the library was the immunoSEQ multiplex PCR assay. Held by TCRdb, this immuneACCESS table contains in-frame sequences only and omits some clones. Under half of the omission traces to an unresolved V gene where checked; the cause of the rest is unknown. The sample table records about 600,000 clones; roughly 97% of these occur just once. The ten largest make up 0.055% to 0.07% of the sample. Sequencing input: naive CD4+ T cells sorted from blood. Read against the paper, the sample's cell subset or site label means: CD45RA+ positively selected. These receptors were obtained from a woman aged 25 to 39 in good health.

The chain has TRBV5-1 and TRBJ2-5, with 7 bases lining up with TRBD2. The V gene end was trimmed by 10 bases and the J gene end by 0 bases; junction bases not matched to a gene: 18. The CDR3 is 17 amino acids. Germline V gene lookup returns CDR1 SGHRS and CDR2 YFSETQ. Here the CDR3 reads CAASPGYGGGYQETQYF. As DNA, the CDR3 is TGCGCCGCCAGCCCCGGTTATGGGGGAGGGTACCAAGAGACCCAGTACTTC.

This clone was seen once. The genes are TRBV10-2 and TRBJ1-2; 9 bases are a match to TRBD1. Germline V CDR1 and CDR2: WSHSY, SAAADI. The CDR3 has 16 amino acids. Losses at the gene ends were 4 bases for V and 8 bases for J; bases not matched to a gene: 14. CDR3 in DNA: TGCGCCAGCAGTGCCTTAACAGGGGGCTCGCTACGCGGCTACACCTTC. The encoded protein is CASSALTGGSLRGYTF.

This CDR3 is CASTQGSLAGANVLTF. DNA for the CDR3: TGTGCCAGCACCCAGGGGTCGCTGGCTGGGGCCAACGTCCTGACTTTC. The chain employs TRBV5-6 and TRBJ2-6; a weak D match, TRBD1 (6 bases). Germline V lookup: CDR1 SGHDT, CDR2 YYEEEE. The CDR3 totals 16 residues. V lost 6 bases, J lost 2 bases, and 15 bases lay in between.

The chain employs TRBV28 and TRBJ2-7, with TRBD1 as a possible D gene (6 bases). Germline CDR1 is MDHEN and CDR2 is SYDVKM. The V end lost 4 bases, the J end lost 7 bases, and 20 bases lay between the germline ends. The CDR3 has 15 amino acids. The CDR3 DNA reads TGTGCCAGCAGTTCCCCCCTGGGGGCCCCCGGGGAGCAGTACTTC. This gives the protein CASSSPLGAPGEQYF.

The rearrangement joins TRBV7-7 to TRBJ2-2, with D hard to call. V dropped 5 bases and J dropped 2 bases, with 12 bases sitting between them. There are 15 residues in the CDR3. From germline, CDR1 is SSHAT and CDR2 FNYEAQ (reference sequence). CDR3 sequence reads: CASSPDHLNTGELFF. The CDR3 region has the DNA TGTGCCAGCAGCCCGGACCACCTAAACACCGGGGAGCTGTTTTTT. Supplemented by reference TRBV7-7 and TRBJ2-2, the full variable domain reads GAGVSQSPRYKVTKRGQDVTLRCDPISSHATLYWYQQALGQGPEFLTYFNYEAQPDKSGLPSDRFSAERPEGSISTLTIQRTEQRDSAMYRCASSPDHLNTGELFFGEGSRLTVL.

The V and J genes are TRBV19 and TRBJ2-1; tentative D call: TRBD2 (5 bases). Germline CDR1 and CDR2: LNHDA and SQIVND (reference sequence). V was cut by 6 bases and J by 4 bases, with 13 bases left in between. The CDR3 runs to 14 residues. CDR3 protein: CASSKEASYNEQFF. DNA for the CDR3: TGTGCCAGTAGCAAGGAGGCCTCGTACAATGAGCAGTTCTTC.

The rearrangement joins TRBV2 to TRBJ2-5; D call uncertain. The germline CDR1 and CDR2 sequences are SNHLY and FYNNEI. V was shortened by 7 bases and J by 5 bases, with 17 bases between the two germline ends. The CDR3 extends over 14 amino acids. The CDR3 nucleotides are TGTGCCAGCATTTCCCGTTGGGTGGAGGAGACCCAGTACTTC. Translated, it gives CASISRWVEETQYF.